This TCR beta chain was sequenced in a study of blood T cell repertoires in COVID-19. Across the study: Sites across the United States, Italy and Spain contributed samples from acute and convalescent COVID-19.

Per the original data handling: Reference gene primer amplification gave estimated nucleated cell counts. Sequencing used immunoSEQ multiplex PCR; TCRdb keeps in-frame clones, though not all of them. V, J and clone size reflect that table, while D and trimming were determined from the DNA. The data contain 65,000 to 80,000 clones, over 80% of them singletons. Germline CDR1 is LNHDA and CDR2 is SQIVND (reference sequence). The CDR3 runs to 18 residues. Trimming took 5 bases from V and 0 from J, leaving 21 bases between them. J is TRBJ2-3 and V is TRBV19, with TRBD1 as a possible D gene (6 bases). The sequence was obtained from a man aged 50-59 years with active COVID-19. The specimen was peripheral blood. The CDR3 DNA sequence: TGTGCCAGTAGTGGGCAGGGGCTTTTGGAAATGAGCACAGATACGCAGTATTTT. Translated, it gives CASSGQGLLEMSTDTQYF.